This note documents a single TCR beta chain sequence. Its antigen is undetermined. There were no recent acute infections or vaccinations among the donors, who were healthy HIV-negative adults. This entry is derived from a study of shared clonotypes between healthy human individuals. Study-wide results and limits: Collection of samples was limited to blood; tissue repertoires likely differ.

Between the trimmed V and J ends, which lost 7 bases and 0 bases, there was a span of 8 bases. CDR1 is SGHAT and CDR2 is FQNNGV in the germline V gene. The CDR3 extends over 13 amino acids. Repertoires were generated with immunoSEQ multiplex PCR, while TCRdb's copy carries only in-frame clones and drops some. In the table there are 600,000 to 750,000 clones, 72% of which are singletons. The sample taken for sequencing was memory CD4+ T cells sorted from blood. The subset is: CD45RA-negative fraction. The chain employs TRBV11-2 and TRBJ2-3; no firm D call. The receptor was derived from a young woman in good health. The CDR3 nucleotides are TGTGCCAGCACCCACCCGAGCACAGATACGCAGTATTTT. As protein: CASTHPSTDTQYF.